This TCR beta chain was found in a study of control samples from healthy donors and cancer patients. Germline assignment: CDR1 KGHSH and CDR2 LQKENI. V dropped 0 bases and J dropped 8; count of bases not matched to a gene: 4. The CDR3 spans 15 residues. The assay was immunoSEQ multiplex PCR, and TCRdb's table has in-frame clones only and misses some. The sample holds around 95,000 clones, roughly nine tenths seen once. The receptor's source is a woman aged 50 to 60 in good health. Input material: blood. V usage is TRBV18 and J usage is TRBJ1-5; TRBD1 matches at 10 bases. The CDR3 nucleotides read TGTGCCAGCTCACCACCGGGACAGGGGAGGAAGCCCCAGCATTTT. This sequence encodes CASSPPGQGRKPQHF. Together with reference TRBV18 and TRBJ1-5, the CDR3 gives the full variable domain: NAGVMQNPRHLVRRRGQEARLRCSPMKGHSHVYWYRQLPEEGLKFMVYLQKENIIDESGMPKERFSAEFPKEGPSILRIQQVVRGDSAAYFCASSPPGQGRKPQHFGDGTRLSIL.